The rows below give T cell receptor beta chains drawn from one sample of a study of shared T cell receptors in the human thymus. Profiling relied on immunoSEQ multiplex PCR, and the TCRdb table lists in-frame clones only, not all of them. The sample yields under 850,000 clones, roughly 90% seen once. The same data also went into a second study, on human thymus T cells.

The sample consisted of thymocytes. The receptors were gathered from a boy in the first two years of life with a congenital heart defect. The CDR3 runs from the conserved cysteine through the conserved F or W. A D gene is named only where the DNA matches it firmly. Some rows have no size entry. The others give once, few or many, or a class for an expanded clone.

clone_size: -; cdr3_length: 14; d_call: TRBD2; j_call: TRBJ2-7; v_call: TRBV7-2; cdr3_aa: CASSFSGTEDEQYF; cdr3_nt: TGTGCCAGCAGTTTTAGCGGGACCGAGGACGAGCAGTACTTC
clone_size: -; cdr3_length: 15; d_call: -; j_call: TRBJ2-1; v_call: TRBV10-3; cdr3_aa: CAISESLTSYNEQFF; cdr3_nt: TGTGCCATCAGTGAGTCTCTTACTAGCTACAATGAGCAGTTCTTC
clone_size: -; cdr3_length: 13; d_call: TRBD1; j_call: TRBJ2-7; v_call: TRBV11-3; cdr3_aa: CASSLRQGYEQYF; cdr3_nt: TGTGCCAGCAGCTTGAGACAGGGCTACGAGCAGTACTTC
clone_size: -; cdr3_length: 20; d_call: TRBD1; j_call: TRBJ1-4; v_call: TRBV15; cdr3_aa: CATSRDPPGTGFATNEKLFF; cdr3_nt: TGTGCCACCAGCAGAGATCCGCCCGGGACAGGGTTTGCAACTAATGAAAAACTGTTTTTT
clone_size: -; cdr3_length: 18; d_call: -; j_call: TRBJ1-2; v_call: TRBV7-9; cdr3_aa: CASSLEESGFAPNYGYTF; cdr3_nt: TGTGCCAGCAGCTTAGAGGAGTCAGGGTTTGCCCCTAACTATGGCTACACCTTC
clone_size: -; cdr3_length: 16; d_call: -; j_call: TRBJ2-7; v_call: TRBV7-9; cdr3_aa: CASSLVGGRTGSEQYF; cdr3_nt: TGTGCCAGCAGCTTAGTGGGGGGGAGGACAGGGAGCGAGCAGTACTTC
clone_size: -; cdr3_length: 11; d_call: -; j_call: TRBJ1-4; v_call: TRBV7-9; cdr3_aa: CAAGHNEKLFF; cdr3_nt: TGTGCCGCGGGCCACAATGAAAAACTGTTTTTT
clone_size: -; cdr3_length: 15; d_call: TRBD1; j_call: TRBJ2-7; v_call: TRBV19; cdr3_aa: CASSVIRDSTYEQYF; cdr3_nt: TGTGCCAGTAGTGTCATCCGGGACAGCACCTACGAGCAGTACTTC
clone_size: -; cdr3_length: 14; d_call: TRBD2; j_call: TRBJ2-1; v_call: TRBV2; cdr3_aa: CAREWGEGRNEQFF; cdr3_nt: TGTGCCAGAGAATGGGGGGAGGGCCGCAATGAGCAGTTCTTC
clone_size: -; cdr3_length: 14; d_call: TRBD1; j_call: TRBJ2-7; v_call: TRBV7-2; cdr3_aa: CASSLGQGVREQYF; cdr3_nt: TGTGCCAGCAGCTTAGGACAGGGCGTAAGGGAGCAGTACTTC
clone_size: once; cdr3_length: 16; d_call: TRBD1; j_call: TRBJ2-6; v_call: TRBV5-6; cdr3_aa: CASSPKTGSGANVLTF; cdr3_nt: TGTGCCAGCAGCCCTAAGACAGGGTCCGGGGCCAACGTCCTGACTTTC
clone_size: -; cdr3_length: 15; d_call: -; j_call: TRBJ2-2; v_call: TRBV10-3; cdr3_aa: CAIRSGTPNTGELFF; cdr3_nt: TGTGCCATCAGATCCGGGACACCGAACACCGGGGAGCTGTTTTTT
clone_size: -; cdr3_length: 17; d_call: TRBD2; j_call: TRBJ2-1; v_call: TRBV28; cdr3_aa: CASTNWASGLSYNEQFF; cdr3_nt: TGTGCCAGCACGAACTGGGCTAGCGGGCTCTCCTACAATGAGCAGTTCTTC
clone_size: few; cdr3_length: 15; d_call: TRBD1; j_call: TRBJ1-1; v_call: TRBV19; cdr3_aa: CASSIWTGRSTEAFF; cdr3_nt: TGTGCCAGTAGTATATGGACAGGGCGGAGCACTGAAGCTTTCTTT
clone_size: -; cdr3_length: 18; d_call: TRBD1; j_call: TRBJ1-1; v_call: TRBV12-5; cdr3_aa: CASGCDEGQGTGRTEAFF; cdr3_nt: TGTGCTAGTGGTTGCGACGAGGGACAGGGGACGGGCCGCACTGAAGCTTTCTTT
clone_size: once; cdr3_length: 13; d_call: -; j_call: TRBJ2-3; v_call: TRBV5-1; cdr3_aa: CASSLGPTDTQYF; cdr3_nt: TGCGCCAGCAGCTTGGGGCCCACAGATACGCAGTATTTT
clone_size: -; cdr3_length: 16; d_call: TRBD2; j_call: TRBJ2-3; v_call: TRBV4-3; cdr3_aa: CASSRLSGVPTDTQYF; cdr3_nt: TGCGCCAGCAGCCGACTGAGCGGGGTCCCCACAGATACGCAGTATTTT
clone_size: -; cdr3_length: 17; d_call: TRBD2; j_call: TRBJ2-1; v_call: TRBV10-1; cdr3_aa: CASSESPGTSSYNEQFF; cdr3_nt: TGCGCCAGCAGTGAGTCTCCAGGGACTAGTTCATACAATGAGCAGTTCTTC
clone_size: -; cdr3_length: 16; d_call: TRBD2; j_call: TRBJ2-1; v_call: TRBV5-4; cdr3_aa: CASSPDAREGCNEQFF; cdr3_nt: TGTGCCAGCAGCCCGGATGCACGGGAGGGGTGCAATGAGCAGTTCTTC
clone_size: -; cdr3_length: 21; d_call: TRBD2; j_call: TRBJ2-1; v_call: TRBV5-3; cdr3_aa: CARSSISWALAGSFSYNEQFF; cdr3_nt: TGTGCCAGAAGCTCAATTTCCTGGGCACTAGCGGGATCTTTCTCCTACAATGAGCAGTTCTTC
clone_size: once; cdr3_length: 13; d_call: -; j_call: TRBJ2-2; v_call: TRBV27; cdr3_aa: CASSRAEPGELFF; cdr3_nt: TGTGCCAGCAGTCGAGCGGAGCCCGGGGAGCTGTTTTTT
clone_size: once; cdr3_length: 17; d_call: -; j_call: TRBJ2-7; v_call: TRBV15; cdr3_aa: CATSSLPDRSSSYEQYF; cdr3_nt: TGTGCCACCAGCTCTCTGCCCGACAGGTCCAGCTCCTACGAGCAGTACTTC
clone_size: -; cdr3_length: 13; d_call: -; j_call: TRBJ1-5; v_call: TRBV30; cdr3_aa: CASPLMFSQPQHF; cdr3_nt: TGTGCCTCCCCACTAATGTTCTCTCAGCCCCAGCATTTT
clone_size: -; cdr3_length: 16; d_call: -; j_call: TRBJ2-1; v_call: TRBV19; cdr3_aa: CASSISAGAPYNEQFF; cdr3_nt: TGTGCCAGTAGTATATCCGCGGGCGCACCATACAATGAGCAGTTCTTC
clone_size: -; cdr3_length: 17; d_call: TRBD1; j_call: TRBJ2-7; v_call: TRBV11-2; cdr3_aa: CASSLDGGQLSKDEQYF; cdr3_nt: TGTGCCAGCAGCTTAGATGGGGGACAGCTTTCGAAGGACGAGCAGTACTTC
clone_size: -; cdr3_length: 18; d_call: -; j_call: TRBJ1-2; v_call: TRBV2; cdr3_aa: CASSERFSVPLLNYGYTF; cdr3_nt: TGTGCCAGCAGTGAACGTTTTTCAGTCCCACTACTAAACTATGGCTACACCTTC
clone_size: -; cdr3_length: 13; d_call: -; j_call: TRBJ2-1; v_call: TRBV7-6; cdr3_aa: CASSPHPRWEQFF; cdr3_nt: TGTGCCAGCAGCCCCCACCCTAGGTGGGAGCAGTTCTTC
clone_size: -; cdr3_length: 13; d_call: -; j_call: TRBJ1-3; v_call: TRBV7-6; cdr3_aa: CASSPETSAAIYF; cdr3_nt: TGTGCCAGCAGCCCCGAGACATCTGCAGCCATATATTTT
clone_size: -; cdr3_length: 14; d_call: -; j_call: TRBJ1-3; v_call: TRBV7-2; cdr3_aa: CASSSTVFGNTIYF; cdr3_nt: TGTGCCAGCAGCTCGACAGTATTCGGAAACACCATATATTTT
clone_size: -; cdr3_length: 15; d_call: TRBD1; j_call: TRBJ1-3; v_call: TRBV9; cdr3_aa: CASSVGQGTGNTIYF; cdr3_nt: TGTGCCAGTAGCGTAGGACAGGGGACTGGAAACACCATATATTTT
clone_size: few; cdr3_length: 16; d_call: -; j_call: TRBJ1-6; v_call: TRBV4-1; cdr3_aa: CASSPLGRRPISPLHF; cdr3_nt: TGCGCCAGCAGCCCCCTAGGGAGACGACCGATTTCACCCCTCCACTTT
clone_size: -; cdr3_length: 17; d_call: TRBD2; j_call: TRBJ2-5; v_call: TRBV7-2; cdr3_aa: CASSLDGSAGGVGTQYF; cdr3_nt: TGTGCCAGCAGCTTAGACGGGAGTGCGGGAGGAGTTGGGACCCAGTACTTC
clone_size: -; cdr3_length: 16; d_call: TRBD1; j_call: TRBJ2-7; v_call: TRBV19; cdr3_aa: CASSLTPGQRPYEQYF; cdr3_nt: TGTGCCAGTAGTTTGACTCCGGGACAGCGGCCCTACGAGCAGTACTTC
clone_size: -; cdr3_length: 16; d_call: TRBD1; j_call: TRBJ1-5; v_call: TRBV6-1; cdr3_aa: CASSEANDRGGQPQHF; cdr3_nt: TGTGCCAGCAGTGAAGCAAACGACAGGGGTGGCCAGCCCCAGCATTTT
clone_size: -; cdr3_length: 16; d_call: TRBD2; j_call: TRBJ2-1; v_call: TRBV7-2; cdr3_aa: CASSFQTSGLYNEQFF; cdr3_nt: TGTGCCAGCAGCTTCCAGACTAGCGGTCTATACAATGAGCAGTTCTTC
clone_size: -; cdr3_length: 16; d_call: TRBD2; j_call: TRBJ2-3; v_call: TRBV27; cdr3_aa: CASTLGAGARTDTQYF; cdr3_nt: TGTGCCAGCACCCTTGGGGCGGGAGCCCGCACAGATACGCAGTATTTT
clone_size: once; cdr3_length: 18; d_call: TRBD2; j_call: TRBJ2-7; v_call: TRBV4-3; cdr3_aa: CASSQDSGSGRATYEQYF; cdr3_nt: TGCGCCAGCAGCCAAGATAGTGGCAGCGGGAGGGCCACCTACGAGCAGTACTTC